This TCR beta chain appears in the sequencing data of a study of T cells in Graves' hyperthyroidism and ophthalmopathy. Study at large: The initial diagnosis was the point when peripheral blood was collected, ahead of any treatment.

The study, taken as a whole, reports: The model's output predicted ophthalmopathy at a median of about 6.5 months prior to onset.

The study left out patients who had uncontrolled infection, other autoimmune disease, pregnancy or lactation. Of note for this clonotype: Its target is unknown.

Germline assignment: CDR1 SGHAT and CDR2 FQNNGV. Between the trimmed V and J ends, which lost 5 bases and 7 bases, there was a span of 18 bases. The CDR3 spans 14 residues. Regions amplified from RNA transcripts were the TCR beta CDR3 regions. First-round RT-PCR targeting the TCR CDR3 was performed with the HTBI primer set. TCRdb called the multiplex PCR reads again in MiXCR, with one record for every CDR3 protein. The sample includes roughly 380,000 distinct CDR3 sequences, roughly 15% of them seen just once. This chain joins TRBV11-2 and TRBJ2-7; D call uncertain. The clonotype originates from a woman under 30 with Graves' hyperthyroidism. Sequenced sample: blood. The CDR3 is CASSLTLTTGEQYF. As DNA, the CDR3 is TGTGCCAGCAGCCTCACCCTCACTACTGGGGAGCAGTACTTC. The full variable domain, its missing parts supplied by reference TRBV11-2 and TRBJ2-7, is EAGVAQSPRYKIIEKRQSVAFWCNPISGHATLYWYQQILGQGPKLLIQFQNNGVVDDSQLPKDRFSAERLKGVDSTLKIQPAKLEDSAVYLCASSLTLTTGEQYFGPGTRLTVT.